Included here is one T cell receptor beta chain sequence, with context. Its antigen is unidentified. This sample was included in a study of T-cell memory formation after mild COVID-19. A single record per CDR3 protein comes from TCRdb applying MiXCR to the 5' RACE reads. The table has about 82,000 distinct CDR3 sequences, roughly 13% seen once. The study's findings and limits: The finding that pre-infection memory included some responding clones suggested that cross-reactive memory joined. Chiefly within CM and EM were the contracting CD4+ clones; CD8+ ones were within EMRA.

Germline values: CDR1 LGHNA, CDR2 YSLEER. Between the trimmed V and J ends, which lost 1 base and 1 base, there was a span of 8 bases. The CDR3 is 15 amino acids. The sequencing sample was made of PBMCs or a T cell subset sorted from them (not recorded which). The chain links TRBV4-3 to TRBJ1-5; D remains ambiguous. The clonotype originates from a man younger than 30 who had mild COVID-19 (a few samples of this study predate the infection). Cell type and time point are not known. The CDR3 loop is CASSQVEGSNQPQHF. The CDR3 coding sequence is TGCGCCAGCAGCCAAGTGGAAGGAAGCAATCAGCCCCAGCATTTT.